This T cell receptor beta chain comes out of a study of T cell changes during pregnancy in multiple sclerosis. The data were produced by immunoSEQ multiplex PCR, yet TCRdb's version contains in-frame clones alone and is incomplete. The sample lists 50,000 to 75,000 clones, 91% occurring once. J was trimmed by 5 bases and V by 4 bases; bases with no gene match: 11. Germline V gives CDR1 SGHNT, CDR2 YYREEE (reference sequence). The CDR3 runs to 16 residues. The specimen was peripheral blood, collected in the third trimester of pregnancy. The source of this sequence is a female donor in good health, enrolled as a control in a pregnancy study. This rearrangement joins TRBV5-4 to TRBJ2-3, with 9 bases that match TRBD2. CDR3 coding DNA: TGTGCCAGCAGCGCGGGGGGGGCTAGCGGGGTAGATACGCAGTATTTT. This codes for CASSAGGASGVDTQYF.